These 13 T cell receptor beta chains came from one sample sequenced in a study of blood T cell repertoires in COVID-19. TCRdb's table, derived via immunoSEQ multiplex PCR, lists solely in-frame clones and lacks some. The sample carries about 38,000 clones, about 90% recorded once. The specimen was peripheral blood. The source of these receptors is a man between 50 and 59 years old with active or convalescent COVID-19.

The V and J genes are TRBV7-9 and TRBJ2-1, with 7 bases aligning to TRBD2. The V segment lost 1 base and the J segment 4 bases; nucleotides outside the gene matches: 1. From germline, CDR1 is SEHNR and CDR2 FQNEAQ (reference sequence). CDR3 length: 14 amino acids. The CDR3 DNA sequence: TGTGCCAGCAGCTTAGTGGGAGGGTACAATGAGCAGTTCTTC. Translated: CASSLVGGYNEQFF.

The chain couples TRBV4-2 to TRBJ1-4; TRBD1 matches at 7 bases. Per germline, CDR1 LGHNA and CDR2 YNFKEQ. The CDR3 length is 16 residues. Losses at the gene ends were 4 bases for V and 0 bases for J; bases not matched to a gene: 5. Here the CDR3 DNA reads TGTGCCAGCAGCCTCGGACAGGATGCAACTAATGAAAAACTGTTTTTT. Its translation: CASSLGQDATNEKLFF.

The chain is built from TRBV7-3 and TRBJ2-1, with TRBD1 identical over 7 bases. V shed 4 bases and J 9 bases; nucleotides not matched to a gene: 3. The CDR3 length is 12 residues. Germline V gives CDR1 SGHTA, CDR2 FQGTGA. CDR3 sequence (DNA): TGTGCCAGCAGCTCGACAGGGTTTGAGCAGTTCTTC. Translated, it gives CASSSTGFEQFF.

V and J are TRBV19 and TRBJ2-3; 12 nucleotides match TRBD2. Germline V gene data show CDR1 as LNHDA and CDR2 as SQIVND (reference sequence). The CDR3 is 17 amino acids. V gave up 4 bases and J gave up 5 bases; unmatched junction bases: 10. CDR3 nucleotides: TGTGCCAGTAGTAACCTAGCGGGAGGGCCCAGAGGAGATACGCAGTATTTT. Protein sequence: CASSNLAGGPRGDTQYF. The full variable domain, with the rest looked up from reference TRBV19 and TRBJ2-3, is DGGITQSPKYLFRKEGQNVTLSCEQNLNHDAMYWYRQDPGQGLRLIYYSQIVNDFQKGDIAEGYSVSREKKESFPLTVTSAQKNPTAFYLCASSNLAGGPRGDTQYFGPGTRLTVL.

J is TRBJ2-2 and V is TRBV27; no reliable D call. Trimming removed 8 bases from V and 1 base from J, with 11 bases in between. The CDR3 runs 14 residues. Germline CDR1 MNHEY, CDR2 SMNVEV (reference sequence). The chain's CDR3 is CASQPSRNTGELFF. The CDR3 region has the DNA TGTGCCAGCCAACCCTCTAGGAACACCGGGGAGCTGTTTTTT.

The chain combines TRBV7-6 with TRBJ1-1; maybe TRBD1 (6 bases). The CDR3 totals 15 residues. The germline V gene encodes CDR1 SGHVS and CDR2 FNYEAQ. V shed 0 bases and J shed 5 bases, with 13 bases lying between them. CDR3 amino acids: CASSLASGGETEAFF. In DNA, the CDR3 is TGTGCCAGCAGCTTAGCGTCTGGGGGCGAGACTGAAGCTTTCTTT.

In this sample, this clone turned up once. CDR3 bases: TGTGCCAGCAGTGGACTCCCTATAGCGGGAGGCTACAATGAGCAGTTCTTC. This codes for CASSGLPIAGGYNEQFF. V and J are TRBV6-1 and TRBJ2-1; 10 positions match TRBD2. V gave up 4 bases and J gave up 3 bases; unmatched junction bases: 9. Germline CDR1 is MNHNS and CDR2 is SASEGT. The CDR3 totals 17 residues.

The chain uses TRBV24-1 and TRBJ2-5, with TRBD2 identical over 7 bases. This CDR3 comprises 12 residues. Trimming cost V 6 bases and J 5 bases; bases outside gene matches: 2. The germline V gene has CDR1 KGHDR and CDR2 SFDVKD. The CDR3 reads CATSWGGETQYF. The DNA of the CDR3 is TGTGCCACCAGTTGGGGGGGTGAGACCCAGTACTTC.

The chain recombines TRBV7-7 with TRBJ2-5; a weak D match, TRBD1 (7 bases). V lost 5 bases and J lost 1, with 23 bases in between. This CDR3 has 18 amino acids. Per germline, CDR1 SSHAT and CDR2 FNYEAQ (reference sequence). CDR3 sequence (DNA): TGTGCCAGCAGCGGGGCGATTCGACAGGGAGGTTCCCAAGAGACCCAGTACTTC. Translated: CASSGAIRQGGSQETQYF.

This chain uses TRBV24-1 with TRBJ2-2, with D perhaps matching TRBD1 (5 bases). Germline V lookup: CDR1 KGHDR, CDR2 SFDVKD. The V gene lost 3 bases and the J gene lost 0 bases, with 10 bases spanning the gap. There are 16 residues in the CDR3. The CDR3 region is CATSDPAGTNTGELFF. CDR3 bases: TGTGCCACCAGTGATCCGGCAGGGACGAACACCGGGGAGCTGTTTTTT.

V usage is TRBV7-2 and J usage is TRBJ1-3, with 7 bases matching TRBD1. Germline values: CDR1 SGHTA, CDR2 FQGNSA. The CDR3 is made up of 14 amino acids. Trimming removed 5 bases from V and 5 bases from J; junction bases left unmatched: 6. The CDR3 bases are TGTGCCAGCAGCATAAGACAGGGCAGAAACACCATATATTTT. It codes for CASSIRQGRNTIYF.

This clone appeared once. The chain employs TRBV15 and TRBJ2-1, with D possibly TRBD1 on 6 matching bases. Germline CDR1 and CDR2: LNHNV and YYDKDF (reference sequence). Trimming left V 5 bases short and J 5 bases short, with 16 bases between. This CDR3 spans 15 amino acids. CDR3 bases: TGTGCCACCAGCTGGGGGCCCCAGACTCACAATGAGCAGTTCTTC. Translation gives CATSWGPQTHNEQFF.

The J gene is TRBJ2-1, the V gene TRBV28, with TRBD2 matching 8 bases. The junction had 9 bases not matched to a gene; V was cut back by 6 bases and J by 2 bases. This CDR3 contains 16 residues. Germline-derived CDR1 and CDR2 are MDHEN and SYDVKM. The CDR3 nucleotides are TGTGCCAGCAGCCAGGTATCTAGCGGGCCCTACAATGAGCAGTTCTTC. Protein sequence: CASSQVSSGPYNEQFF.